One and the same sample provided the 21 T cell receptor beta chains below, sequenced in a study of cytomegalovirus exposure and HLA in healthy donors (dated by TCRdb to the late 2010s). Library preparation used the immunoSEQ multiplex PCR assay. The multiplex PCR relied on a mix of 60 forward primers for TCR Vbeta segments and 13 reverse primers for TCR Jbeta segments. TCRdb's version of the immuneACCESS table is confined to in-frame rearrangements and falls short of the full clone set. An unresolved V gene accounts for under half of the shortfall where checked; the remainder is of unknown origin. The table for this sample lists about 160,000 clones; about four fifths of them were counted only once. Roughly 7.6% of the sample is held by the ten biggest clonotypes. The sequenced sample was PBMCs. These receptors were obtained from a woman in her twenties or thirties in good health and CMV-seropositive.

This clone was counted once. The V call is TRBV5-4, the J call TRBJ2-5; 7 bases line up with TRBD2. J gave up 5 bases and V 4 bases, and 2 bases lay outside the gene matches. The germline V gene has CDR1 SGHNT and CDR2 YYREEE (reference sequence). The length of the CDR3 is 12 residues. Here the CDR3 reads CASSGRGETQYF. Here the CDR3 DNA reads TGTGCCAGCAGCGGGAGGGGTGAGACCCAGTACTTC.

In this sample, this clone turned up a few times. V is TRBV10-3 and J is TRBJ1-1; 8 nucleotides match TRBD1. The CDR3 totals 13 residues. Germline trimming cut 6 bases from V and 3 bases from J; bases unmatched to any gene: 3. CDR1 is ENHRY, CDR2 SYGVKD, per germline. This CDR3 reads CAIRDRGHTEAFF. CDR3 in DNA: TGTGCCATCAGAGACAGGGGCCACACTGAAGCTTTCTTT.

V is TRBV4-2 and J is TRBJ2-7; 7 positions match TRBD1. CDR3 size: 16 residues. Germline CDR1 and CDR2: LGHNA and YNFKEQ. V shed 1 base, J shed 4 bases, and the junction held 10 bases outside the gene matches. In DNA, the CDR3 is TGTGCCAGCAGCCAAGGGACCGGGACAGCGGATTACGAGCAGTACTTC. This gives the protein CASSQGTGTADYEQYF.

The V gene is TRBV4-3, the J gene TRBJ1-1; 11 bases line up with TRBD1. CDR3 length: 15 amino acids. The J segment lost 4 bases and the V segment lost 1 base, leaving 2 bases of the junction unmatched. The V gene's germline CDR1 is LGHNA and CDR2 YSLEER. The CDR3 reads CASSQVGTGGTEAFF. The CDR3 DNA is TGCGCCAGCAGCCAAGTCGGGACAGGGGGCACTGAAGCTTTCTTT.

The gene calls are TRBV5-1 and TRBJ2-2; D might be TRBD1 (5 bases). Trimming removed 1 base from V and 3 bases from J, with 13 bases in between. The CDR3 covers 16 residues. Germline V CDR1 and CDR2: SGHRS, YFSETQ. This CDR3 reads CASSLMAGSYTGELFF. CDR3 in DNA: TGCGCCAGCAGCTTGATGGCAGGGTCTTACACCGGGGAGCTGTTTTTT. Drawing the rest from reference TRBV5-1 and TRBJ2-2, the complete variable domain is KAGVTQTPRYLIKTRGQQVTLSCSPISGHRSVSWYQQTPGQGLQFLFEYFSETQRNKGNFPGRFSGRQFSNSRSEMNVSTLELGDSALYLCASSLMAGSYTGELFFGEGSRLTVL.

This chain uses TRBV5-1 with TRBJ1-4, with 10 bases lining up with TRBD1. V was clipped by 3 bases and J by 6 bases; unmatched bases: 5. Looked up from germline, CDR1 is SGHRS and CDR2 is YFSETQ. The CDR3 runs to 15 residues. CDR3 in DNA: TGCGCCAGCAGCTCGACCGGGACAGGGGATGAAAAACTGTTTTTT. Amino acids: CASSSTGTGDEKLFF.

With regard to this clone: Sequence at one end of the junction differs from germline and may be a read error. The DNA of the CDR3 is TGTTCCAGCAGCTTCAAAGGGACAGGGCCTAACACTGAAGCTTTCTTT. Amino acids: CSSSFKGTGPNTEAFF. The chain links TRBV7-9 to TRBJ1-1; TRBD1 agrees at 9 bases. Germline V gene data show CDR1 as SEHNR and CDR2 as FQNEAQ (reference sequence). CDR3 length equals 16 residues. Using reference TRBV7-9 and TRBJ1-1 for the parts outside the CDR3, the full variable domain is DTGVSQNPRHKITKRGQNVTFRCDPISEHNRLYWYRQTLGQGPEFLTYFQNEAQLEKSRLLSDRFSAERPKGSFSTLEIQRTEQGDSAMYLCSSSFKGTGPNTEAFFGQGTRLTVV.

The V call is TRBV6-5, the J call TRBJ1-1; TRBD1 agrees at 7 bases. The CDR3 spans 15 residues. The germline V gene encodes CDR1 MNHEY and CDR2 SVGAGI. V shed 6 bases and J 0 bases; nucleotides not matched to a gene: 7. The CDR3 nucleotides read TGTGCCAGCAGCCACAGGGGACTTATGAACACTGAAGCTTTCTTT. Translation: CASSHRGLMNTEAFF.

CDR3 coding DNA: TGCGCCAGCAGCCGCCCGGGACAGGGAACAGATACGCAGTATTTT. Amino acids: CASSRPGQGTDTQYF. The chain recombines TRBV4-1 with TRBJ2-3, with TRBD1 matching 9 bases. With 4 bases clipped from V and 3 bases from J, the junction kept 5 bases outside the gene matches. The CDR3 length is 15 residues. Germline CDR1 MGHRA, CDR2 YSYEKL.

This chain joins TRBV19 and TRBJ1-2, with 8 bases matching TRBD1. The CDR3 totals 14 residues. J gave up 5 bases and V 6 bases, and 8 bases lay outside the gene matches. From germline, CDR1 is LNHDA and CDR2 SQIVND (reference sequence). This CDR3 is CASSRGTGGYGYTF. DNA for the CDR3: TGTGCCAGTAGCCGAGGCACAGGGGGGTATGGCTACACCTTC.

This rearrangement joins TRBV6-1 to TRBJ2-5; TRBD2 agrees at 9 bases. The CDR3 is made up of 15 amino acids. Trimming cost V 7 bases and J 5 bases; bases outside gene matches: 11. CDR1 is MNHNS, CDR2 SASEGT, per germline. The CDR3 spells CASNKLAGVVETQYF. The CDR3 DNA follows: TGTGCCAGCAACAAATTAGCGGGGGTCGTGGAGACCCAGTACTTC.

The genes are TRBV11-2 and TRBJ2-5, with 7 bases identical to TRBD1. The DNA matches TRBJ2-7 better at its end, which makes the J call doubtful. The length of the CDR3 is 14 residues. Germline lookup yields CDR1 SGHAT and CDR2 FQNNGV. CDR3 bases: TGTGCCAGCAGCTTTCTAAGGGGGCATAACGAGCAGTACTTC. Protein product: CASSFLRGHNEQYF.

This clone was seen just once. This chain links TRBV4-2 with TRBJ2-3, with 11 bases matching TRBD2. After removal of 1 base from V and 2 bases from J, the junction contained 5 bases not matched to a gene. The CDR3 length is 17 residues. Per the germline V gene, CDR1 is LGHNA and CDR2 is YNFKEQ. The CDR3 nucleotides are TGTGCCAGCAGCCAAGCAACTAGCGGGGGTCCCACAGATACGCAGTATTTT. Translating gives CASSQATSGGPTDTQYF.

CDR3 DNA sequence: TGTGCCATCCAGGGGACCGATCTAGGAGGGCAGTACTTC. It specifies CAIQGTDLGGQYF. The chain combines TRBV10-3 with TRBJ2-7, with D possibly TRBD1 on 6 matching bases. Germline CDR1 reads ENHRY; CDR2 reads SYGVKD. V lost 8 bases and J 9 bases, leaving 20 bases between the germline ends. This CDR3 is built from 13 residues.

The chain links TRBV27 to TRBJ2-3; 12 bases line up with TRBD2. The CDR3 length is 17 residues. V gave up 4 bases and J gave up 1 base; unmatched junction bases: 6. The V gene's germline CDR1 is MNHEY and CDR2 SMNVEV (reference sequence). Here the CDR3 reads CASSYLAGGPGTDTQYF. The CDR3 DNA reads TGTGCCAGCAGTTACCTAGCGGGGGGGCCCGGCACAGATACGCAGTATTTT.

The chain couples TRBV30 to TRBJ1-6; D call uncertain. The CDR3 has 16 residues. Per germline, CDR1 GTSNPN and CDR2 SVGIG (reference sequence). V shed 2 bases and J shed 1 base, with 12 bases lying between them. The CDR3 reads CAWSLAGRSYNSPLHF. CDR3 nucleotides: TGTGCCTGGAGTTTAGCTGGAAGGTCCTATAATTCACCCCTCCACTTT.

The J gene is TRBJ2-1, the V gene TRBV6-5, with 7 bases fitting TRBD1. This CDR3 spans 15 amino acids. Trimming removed 6 bases from V and 4 bases from J; junction bases left unmatched: 9. In germline, CDR1 is MNHEY, CDR2 SVGAGI. The CDR3 is CASRFRDRAYNEQFF. Written as DNA, the CDR3 is TGTGCCAGCAGATTCCGGGACAGAGCTTACAATGAGCAGTTCTTC.

The chain links TRBV27 to TRBJ1-6, with 11 bases aligning to TRBD1. The V gene end was trimmed by 4 bases and the J gene end by 9 bases; junction bases not matched to a gene: 5. The length of the CDR3 is 15 residues. Germline values: CDR1 MNHEY, CDR2 SMNVEV (reference sequence). The CDR3, as DNA: TGTGCCAGCAGTTCAGGGACAGGGGGTCTTTCACCCCTCCACTTT. Protein: CASSSGTGGLSPLHF.

In nucleotides, the CDR3 is TGTGCCAGCAGCCTAAGGGACTTGAAAGAGACCCAGTACTTC. Translation gives CASSLRDLKETQYF. The chain joins TRBV5-4 to TRBJ2-5; D is perhaps TRBD2 (6 bases). This CDR3 contains 14 residues. The V and J ends lost 4 bases and 3 bases respectively, with 13 bases between them. The germline gives CDR1 SGHNT, CDR2 YYREEE (reference sequence). The full variable domain, with the rest looked up from reference TRBV5-4 and TRBJ2-5, is ETGVTQSPTHLIKTRGQQVTLRCSSQSGHNTVSWYQQALGQGPQFIFQYYREEENGRGNFPPRFSGLQFPNYSSELNVNALELDDSALYLCASSLRDLKETQYFGPGTRLLVL.

As DNA, the CDR3 is TGTGCCAGCAGCTTTAGGCCCAGGGGGCGGACTGAAGCTTTCTTT. It specifies CASSFRPRGRTEAFF. V usage is TRBV28 and J usage is TRBJ1-1; TRBD1 aligns across 8 bases. The V segment lost 6 bases and the J segment 5 bases; nucleotides outside the gene matches: 11. The germline CDR1 and CDR2 sequences are MDHEN and SYDVKM. CDR3 length equals 15 residues.

CDR3 nucleotide sequence: TGTGCCAGCAGCTTTACTAGCGGGGGATACAATGAGCAGTTCTTC. This encodes CASSFTSGGYNEQFF. The chain links TRBV7-2 to TRBJ2-1, with TRBD2 matching over 11 bases. The V gene end was trimmed by 3 bases and the J gene end by 4 bases; junction bases not matched to a gene: 2. CDR1 is SGHTA, CDR2 FQGNSA, per germline. The CDR3 sequence is 15 residues long. Full variable domain (remainder filled in from reference TRBV7-2 and TRBJ2-1): GAGVSQSPSNKVTEKGKDVELRCDPISGHTALYWYRQSLGQGLEFLIYFQGNSAPDKSGLPSDRFSAERTGGSVSTLTIQRTQQEDSAVYLCASSFTSGGYNEQFFGPGTRLTVL.